One and the same sample provided the 3 T cell receptor beta chains below, sequenced in a study of T cell responses to AZD1222 COVID-19 vaccine. This table comes from immunoSEQ multiplex PCR, and its TCRdb copy is limited to in-frame clones, with some not included. The repertoire holds about 200,000 clones, with approximately 91% as singletons. Here the sequenced sample was peripheral blood, taken 28 days after the second AZD1222 dose. Receptors were obtained from an adult who received the AZD1222 COVID-19 vaccine.

This chain uses TRBV10-3 with TRBJ2-6; TRBD1 matches at 9 bases. CDR1 is ENHRY, CDR2 SYGVKD, per germline. V was pared by 10 bases and J by 0 bases, with 10 bases of the junction left unmatched. The CDR3 loop spans 17 amino acids. The CDR3 bases are TGTGCCACCCGAGGACAGGGGCTTCCCTCTGGGGCCAACGTCCTGACTTTC. Protein sequence: CATRGQGLPSGANVLTF.

The CDR3 coding sequence is TGTGCCAGCAGCAGGGAACTAGCGGGAACCAATGAGCAGTTCTTC. Amino acid sequence: CASSRELAGTNEQFF. The V and J genes are TRBV5-6 and TRBJ2-1, with 10 bases matching TRBD2. Germline CDR1 is SGHDT and CDR2 is YYEEEE. V trimming: 4 bases; J trimming: 6 bases; junction bases outside the gene matches: 7. The length of the CDR3 is 15 residues.

The chain recombines TRBV19 with TRBJ1-1, with 8 bases aligning to TRBD1. V trimming: 5 bases; J trimming: 9 bases; junction bases outside the gene matches: 11. This CDR3 is built from 14 residues. Germline V lookup: CDR1 LNHDA, CDR2 SQIVND (reference sequence). Here the CDR3 reads CASSFRDRLNQAFF. DNA of the CDR3: TGTGCCAGTAGTTTCCGGGACAGGCTCAATCAAGCTTTCTTT.